This T cell receptor beta chain was identified in a study of blood T cell repertoires in COVID-19. Across the study: Italy, Spain and the United States were the sources of the convalescent and acute COVID-19 samples. T cells, B-cell-depleted T cells, or PBMCs supplied cDNA or gDNA.

TCRdb keeps only in-frame clones here, not all; method: immunoSEQ multiplex PCR. This sample has about 270,000 clones; more than 70% occur once, and the top ten carry under 2.5%. CDR3 length equals 14 residues. The germline V gene encodes CDR1 LNHDA and CDR2 SQIVND (reference sequence). Trimming at V came to 4 bases and at J to 4 bases, leaving 2 bases not matched to a gene. The sample holds a few counts of this clone. The receptor's source is a woman aged 45-65 years with acute or convalescent COVID-19. Source material: peripheral blood. The rearrangement links TRBV19 to TRBJ1-5; 9 nucleotides line up with TRBD1. CDR3 sequence (DNA): TGTGCCAGTAGTACCGGGACAGGGAATCAGCCCCAGCATTTT. Translation: CASSTGTGNQPQHF. The whole variable domain, remainder taken from reference TRBV19 and TRBJ1-5, is DGGITQSPKYLFRKEGQNVTLSCEQNLNHDAMYWYRQDPGQGLRLIYYSQIVNDFQKGDIAEGYSVSREKKESFPLTVTSAQKNPTAFYLCASSTGTGNQPQHFGDGTRLSIL.